Below, one T cell receptor (beta chain) is given with its context. Its antigen is unidentified. This sample is part of a study of STAT3 mutations in large granular lymphocyte leukemia. Repertoires were generated with immunoSEQ multiplex PCR, while TCRdb's copy carries only in-frame clones and drops some. The sample contains roughly 2,500 clones, 50% to 80% of which appear only once. Study observations and caveats: Variable sampling intervals and differing treatment regimens complicated linking therapy response to TCR clonal burden changes. Every T-cell large granular lymphocyte leukemia patient had at least one immunodominant TCR beta clonotype.

The source material was peripheral blood mononuclear cells. The origin of this receptor is a man in his 60s with T-cell large granular lymphocyte leukemia. Some clones in this sample may be carry-over from other donors' samples.

CDR3 DNA: TGTGCCAGCAGATTGACAAGGGCCTCCCCTAGCGCTACGCAGTATTTT. As protein: CASRLTRASPSATQYF. The V call is TRBV5-4, the J call TRBJ2-3; D is possibly TRBD2 (6 bases). The CDR3 consists of 16 residues. Trimming left V 5 bases short and J 8 bases short, with 24 bases between. Germline loops: CDR1 SGHNT, CDR2 YYREEE (reference sequence).